The entry that follows covers one T cell receptor (beta chain) sequence. Produced via immunoSEQ multiplex PCR; TCRdb's table is partial and in-frame only. This table has about 90,000 clones, 85% to 95% appearing once. The sample is drawn from a study of technical replicates of blood from several donors. Germline V gene sequence: CDR1 SGHRS, CDR2 YFSETQ. This CDR3 comprises 16 residues. V trimming: 0 bases; J trimming: 9 bases; junction bases outside the gene matches: 12. The chain recombines TRBV5-1 with TRBJ2-1; 7 bases are shared with TRBD1. Sequenced input: T cells isolated from PBMCs. The TCR originated in a human donor in good health. In DNA form, the CDR3 reads TGCGCCAGCAGCTTGGGAGGGGGCTCCCTGTTGACTGAGCAGTTCTTC. It is translated as CASSLGGGSLLTEQFF.